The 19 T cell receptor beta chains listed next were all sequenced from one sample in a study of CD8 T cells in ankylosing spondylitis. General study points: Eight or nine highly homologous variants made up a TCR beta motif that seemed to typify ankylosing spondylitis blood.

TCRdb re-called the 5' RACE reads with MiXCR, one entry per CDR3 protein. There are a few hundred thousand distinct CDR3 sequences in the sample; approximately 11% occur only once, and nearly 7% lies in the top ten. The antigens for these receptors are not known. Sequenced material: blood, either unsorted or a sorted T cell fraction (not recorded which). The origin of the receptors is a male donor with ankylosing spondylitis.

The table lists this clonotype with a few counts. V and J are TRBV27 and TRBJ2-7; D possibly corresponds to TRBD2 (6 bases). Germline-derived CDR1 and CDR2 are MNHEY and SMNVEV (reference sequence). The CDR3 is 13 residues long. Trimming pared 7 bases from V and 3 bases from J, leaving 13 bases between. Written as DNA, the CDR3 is TGTGCCAGCAAACCGAGGGGAGGCTACGAGCAGTACGTC. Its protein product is CASKPRGGYEQYV.

The CDR3 here is CASSDWTSGPTNEQFF. For the CDR3, the DNA is TGTGCCAGCAGTGACTGGACTAGCGGGCCGACTAATGAGCAGTTCTTC. V and J are TRBV6-2 or TRBV6-3 and TRBJ2-1; 11 nucleotides align to TRBD2. CDR3 length: 16 amino acids. V was pared by 5 bases and J by 7 bases, with 10 bases of the junction left unmatched. Per germline, CDR1 MNHEY and CDR2 SVGEGT.

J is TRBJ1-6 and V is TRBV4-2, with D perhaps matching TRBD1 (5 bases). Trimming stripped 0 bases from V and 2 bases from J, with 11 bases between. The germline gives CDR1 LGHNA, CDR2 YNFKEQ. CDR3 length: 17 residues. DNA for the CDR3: TGTGCCAGCAGCCAAGAACAGGCCATAGCCTATAATTCACCCCTCCACTTT. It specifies CASSQEQAIAYNSPLHF.

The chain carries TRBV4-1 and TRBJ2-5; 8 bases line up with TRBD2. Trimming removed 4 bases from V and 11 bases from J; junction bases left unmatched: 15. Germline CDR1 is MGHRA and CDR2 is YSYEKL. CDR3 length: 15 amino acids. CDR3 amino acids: CASSPGGARSGWQYF. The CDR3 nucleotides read TGCGCCAGCAGCCCCGGGGGGGCCAGGAGCGGTTGGCAGTACTTC.

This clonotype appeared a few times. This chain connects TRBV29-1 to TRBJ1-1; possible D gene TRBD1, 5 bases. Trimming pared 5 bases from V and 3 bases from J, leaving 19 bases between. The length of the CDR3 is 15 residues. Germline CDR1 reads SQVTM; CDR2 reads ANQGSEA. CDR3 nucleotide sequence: TGCAGCGTTCGAAGATTGGCTGTGGGGGACACTGAAGCTTTCTTT. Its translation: CSVRRLAVGDTEAFF.

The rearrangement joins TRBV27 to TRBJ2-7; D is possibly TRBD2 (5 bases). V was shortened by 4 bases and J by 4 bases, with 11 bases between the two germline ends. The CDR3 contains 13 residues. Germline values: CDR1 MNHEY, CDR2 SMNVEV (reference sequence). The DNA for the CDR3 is TGTGCCAGCAGTTCCAACCCGGGGTACGAGCAGTACGTC. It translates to CASSSNPGYEQYV.

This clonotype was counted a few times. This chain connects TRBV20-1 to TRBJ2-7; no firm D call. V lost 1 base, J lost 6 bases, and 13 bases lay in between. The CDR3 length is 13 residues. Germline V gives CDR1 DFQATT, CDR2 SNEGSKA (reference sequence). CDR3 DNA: TGCAGTGCTAGAGTTGGGCTGTCCGGCGAGCAGTACGTC. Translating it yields CSARVGLSGEQYV.

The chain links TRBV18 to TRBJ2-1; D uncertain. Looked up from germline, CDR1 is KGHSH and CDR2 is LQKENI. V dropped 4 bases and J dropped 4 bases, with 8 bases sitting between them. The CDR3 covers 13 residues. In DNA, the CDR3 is TGTGCCAGCTCACGAGTGGCGTACAATGAGCAGTTCTTC. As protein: CASSRVAYNEQFF.

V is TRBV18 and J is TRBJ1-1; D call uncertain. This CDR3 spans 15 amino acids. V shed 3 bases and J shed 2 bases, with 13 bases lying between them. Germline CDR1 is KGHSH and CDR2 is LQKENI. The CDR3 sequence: CASSPQREGNTEAFF. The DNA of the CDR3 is TGTGCCAGCTCACCGCAAAGGGAGGGCAACACTGAAGCTTTCTTT. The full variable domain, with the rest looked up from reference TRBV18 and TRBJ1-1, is NAGVMQNPRHLVRRRGQEARLRCSPMKGHSHVYWYRQLPEEGLKFMVYLQKENIIDESGMPKERFSAEFPKEGPSILRIQQVVRGDSAAYFCASSPQREGNTEAFFGQGTRLTVV.

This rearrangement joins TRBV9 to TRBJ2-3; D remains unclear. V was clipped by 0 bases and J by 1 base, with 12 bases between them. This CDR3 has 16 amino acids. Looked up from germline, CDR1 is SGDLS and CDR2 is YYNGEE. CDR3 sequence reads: CASSVGLGLGTDTQYF. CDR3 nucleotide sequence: TGTGCCAGCAGCGTAGGTCTCGGTCTGGGCACAGATACGCAGTATTTT. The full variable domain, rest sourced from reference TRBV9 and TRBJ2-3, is DSGVTQTPKHLITATGQRVTLRCSPRSGDLSVYWYQQSLDQGLQFLIQYYNGEERAKGNILERFSAQQFPDLHSELNLSSLELGDSALYFCASSVGLGLGTDTQYFGPGTRLTVL.

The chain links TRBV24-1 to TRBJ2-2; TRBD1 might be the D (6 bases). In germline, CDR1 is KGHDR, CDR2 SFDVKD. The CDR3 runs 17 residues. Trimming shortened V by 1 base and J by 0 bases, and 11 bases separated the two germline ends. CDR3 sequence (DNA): TGTGCCACCAGTGATTTCGCGACAGGTTCGAACACCGGGGAGCTGTTTTTT. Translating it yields CATSDFATGSNTGELFF.

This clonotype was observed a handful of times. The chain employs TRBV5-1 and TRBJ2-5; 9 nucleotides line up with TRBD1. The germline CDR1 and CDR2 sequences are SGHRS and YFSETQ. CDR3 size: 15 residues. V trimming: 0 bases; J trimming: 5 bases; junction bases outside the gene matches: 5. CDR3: CASSLAGTGKETQYF. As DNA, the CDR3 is TGCGCCAGCAGCTTGGCCGGGACAGGGAAGGAGACCCAGTACTTC.

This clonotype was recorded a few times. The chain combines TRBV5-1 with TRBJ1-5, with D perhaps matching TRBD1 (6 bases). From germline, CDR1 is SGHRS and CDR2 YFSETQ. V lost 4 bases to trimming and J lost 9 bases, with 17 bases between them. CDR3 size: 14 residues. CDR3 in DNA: TGCGCCAGCAGCCTGGACAGCGACTTTTGGCCCCAGCATTTT. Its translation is CASSLDSDFWPQHF. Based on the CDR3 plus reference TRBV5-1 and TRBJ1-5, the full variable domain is KAGVTQTPRYLIKTRGQQVTLSCSPISGHRSVSWYQQTPGQGLQFLFEYFSETQRNKGNFPGRFSGRQFSNSRSEMNVSTLELGDSALYLCASSLDSDFWPQHFGDGTRLSIL.

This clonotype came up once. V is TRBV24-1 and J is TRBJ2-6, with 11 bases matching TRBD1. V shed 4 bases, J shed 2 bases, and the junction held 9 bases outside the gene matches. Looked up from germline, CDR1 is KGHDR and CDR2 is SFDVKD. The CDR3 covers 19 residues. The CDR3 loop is CATSESGTGGLPGANVLTF. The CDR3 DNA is TGTGCCACCAGTGAGTCCGGGACAGGGGGACTTCCTGGGGCCAACGTCCTGACTTTC.

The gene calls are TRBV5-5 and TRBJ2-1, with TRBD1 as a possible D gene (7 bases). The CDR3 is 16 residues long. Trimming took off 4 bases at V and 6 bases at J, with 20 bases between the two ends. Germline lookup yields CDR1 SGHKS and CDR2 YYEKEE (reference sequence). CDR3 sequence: CASSIPTGTLGNEQFF. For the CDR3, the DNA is TGTGCCAGCAGCATCCCGACAGGGACTTTGGGCAATGAGCAGTTCTTC.

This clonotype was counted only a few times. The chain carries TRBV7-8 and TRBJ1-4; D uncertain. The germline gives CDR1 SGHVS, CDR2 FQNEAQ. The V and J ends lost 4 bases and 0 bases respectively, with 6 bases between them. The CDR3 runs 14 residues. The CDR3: CASSYGPTNEKLFF. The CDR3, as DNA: TGTGCCAGCAGCTACGGGCCAACTAATGAAAAACTGTTTTTT. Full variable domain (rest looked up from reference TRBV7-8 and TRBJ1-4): GAGVSQSPRYKVAKRGQDVALRCDPISGHVSLFWYQQALGQGPEFLTYFQNEAQLDKSGLPSDRFFAERPEGSVSTLKIQRTQQEDSAVYLCASSYGPTNEKLFFGSGTQLSVL.

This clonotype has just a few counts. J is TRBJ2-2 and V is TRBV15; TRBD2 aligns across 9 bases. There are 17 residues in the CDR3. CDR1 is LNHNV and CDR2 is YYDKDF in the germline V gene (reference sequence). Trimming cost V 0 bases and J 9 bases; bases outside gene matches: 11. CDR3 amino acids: CATSRDRASGKARELFF. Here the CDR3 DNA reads TGTGCCACCAGCAGAGATCGGGCTAGCGGGAAGGCAAGGGAGCTGTTTTTT.

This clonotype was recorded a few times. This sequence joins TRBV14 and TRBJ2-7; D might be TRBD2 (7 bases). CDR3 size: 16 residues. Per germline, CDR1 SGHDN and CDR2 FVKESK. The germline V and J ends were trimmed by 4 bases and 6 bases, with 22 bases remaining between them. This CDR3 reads CASSRPRGGFYGEQYF. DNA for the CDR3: TGTGCCAGCAGCCGACCCAGGGGAGGGTTCTACGGCGAGCAGTACTTC.

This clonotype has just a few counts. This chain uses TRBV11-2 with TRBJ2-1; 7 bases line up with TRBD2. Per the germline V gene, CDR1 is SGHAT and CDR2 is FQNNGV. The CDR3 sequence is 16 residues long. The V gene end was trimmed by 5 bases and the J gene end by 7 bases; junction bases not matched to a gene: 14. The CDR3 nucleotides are TGTGCCAGCAGCCCCTCGGGAGGAGCGCTCCGGAATGAGCAGTTCTTC. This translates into CASSPSGGALRNEQFF.